The sequence of this T cell receptor (beta chain) was determined in a study of blood T cell repertoires in COVID-19. Study-wide context: Samples came from the United States, Italy and Spain, spanning acute and convalescent COVID-19. From T cells, B-cell-depleted T cells, or PBMCs came the material, which was cDNA or gDNA.

Per the original data handling: Amplifying reference gene primers gave estimates of nucleated cell counts. TCRdb keeps only in-frame clones here, not all; method: immunoSEQ multiplex PCR. D and trimming come from the DNA, and the V and J calls and clone size come from that table. The repertoire includes about 120,000 clones, 70% to 90% of them detected once, and under 4.5% sits in the top ten. The CDR3 is made up of 14 amino acids. J gave up 8 bases and V 4 bases, and 1 base lay outside the gene matches. Germline CDR1 reads LGHNA; CDR2 reads YNFKEQ. Sequenced material: peripheral blood. The TCR sequence derives from a woman between 50 and 59 years old with acute or convalescent COVID-19. V gene TRBV4-2 combines with J gene TRBJ2-1; 14 nucleotides align to TRBD2. The CDR3 here is CASSRGLAGDEQFF. DNA of the CDR3: TGTGCCAGCAGCCGGGGACTAGCGGGAGATGAGCAGTTCTTC.